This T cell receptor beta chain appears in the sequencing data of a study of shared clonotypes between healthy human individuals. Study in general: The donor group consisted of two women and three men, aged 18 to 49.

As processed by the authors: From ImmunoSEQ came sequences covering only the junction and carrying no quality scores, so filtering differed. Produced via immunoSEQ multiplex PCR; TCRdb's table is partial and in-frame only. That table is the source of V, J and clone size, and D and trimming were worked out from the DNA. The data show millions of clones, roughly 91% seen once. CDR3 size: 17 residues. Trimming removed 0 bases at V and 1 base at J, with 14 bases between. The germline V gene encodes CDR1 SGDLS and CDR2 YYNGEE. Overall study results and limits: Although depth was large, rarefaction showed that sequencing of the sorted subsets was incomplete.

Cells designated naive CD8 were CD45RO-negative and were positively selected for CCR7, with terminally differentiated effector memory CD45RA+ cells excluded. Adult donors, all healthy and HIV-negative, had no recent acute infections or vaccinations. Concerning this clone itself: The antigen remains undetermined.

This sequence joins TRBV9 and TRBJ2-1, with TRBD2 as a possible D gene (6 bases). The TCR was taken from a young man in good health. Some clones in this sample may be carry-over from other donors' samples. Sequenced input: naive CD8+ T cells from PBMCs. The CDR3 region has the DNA TGTGCCAGCAGCGTAGGGGGCAGGAGCGGGTCCTACAATGAGCAGTTCTTC. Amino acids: CASSVGGRSGSYNEQFF.